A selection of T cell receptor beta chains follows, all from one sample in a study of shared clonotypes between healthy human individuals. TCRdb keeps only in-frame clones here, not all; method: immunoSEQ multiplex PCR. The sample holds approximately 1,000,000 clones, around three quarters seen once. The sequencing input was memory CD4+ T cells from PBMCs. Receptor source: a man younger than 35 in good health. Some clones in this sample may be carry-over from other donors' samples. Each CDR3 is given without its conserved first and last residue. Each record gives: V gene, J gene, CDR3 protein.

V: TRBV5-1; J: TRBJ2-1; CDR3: ASSARTGTGNEQF
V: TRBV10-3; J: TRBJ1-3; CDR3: AINRGQGAYGNTIY
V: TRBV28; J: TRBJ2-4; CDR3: ASSFGGIAKNIQY
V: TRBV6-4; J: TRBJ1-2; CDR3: ASSEGLGGVNGYT
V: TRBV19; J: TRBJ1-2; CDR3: ASRTTGDYGYT
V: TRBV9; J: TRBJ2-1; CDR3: ASSVSPTSGSFDEQF
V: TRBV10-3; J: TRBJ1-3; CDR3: AISVDRARDTIY
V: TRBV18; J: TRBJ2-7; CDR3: ASSPKGQALHEQY
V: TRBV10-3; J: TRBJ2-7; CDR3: AISEAGYEQY
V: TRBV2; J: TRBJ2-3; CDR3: ASRESGRDTQY
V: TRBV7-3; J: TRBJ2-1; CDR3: ASSVDSRNEQF
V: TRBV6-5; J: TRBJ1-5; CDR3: ASSYGRNQPQH
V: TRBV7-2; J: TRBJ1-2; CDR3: ASSLGQPHYGYT
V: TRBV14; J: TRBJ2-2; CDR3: ASSQYPGTLNTGELF
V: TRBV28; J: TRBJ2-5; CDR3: ASSGLTQETQY
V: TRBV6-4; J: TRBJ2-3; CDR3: ASSSPGSHLY
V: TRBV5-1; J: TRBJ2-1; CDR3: ASSWGDRDYNEQF
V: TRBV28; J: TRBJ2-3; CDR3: ASSLSGGSAPDTQY
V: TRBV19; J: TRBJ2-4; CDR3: ASMSRDSKNIQY
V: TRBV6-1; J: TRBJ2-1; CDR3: ASILGSGLYNEQF
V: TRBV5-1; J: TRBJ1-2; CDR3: ASSLAPRGNYGYT
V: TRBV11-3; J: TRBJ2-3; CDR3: ASSLRYRHADTQY
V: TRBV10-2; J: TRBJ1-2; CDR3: ASSEMVSNYGYT
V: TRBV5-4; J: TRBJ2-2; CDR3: ASRSGLENTGELF
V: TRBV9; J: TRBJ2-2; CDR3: ASSARGTGNTGELF
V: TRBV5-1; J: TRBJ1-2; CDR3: ASSLDWLGYT